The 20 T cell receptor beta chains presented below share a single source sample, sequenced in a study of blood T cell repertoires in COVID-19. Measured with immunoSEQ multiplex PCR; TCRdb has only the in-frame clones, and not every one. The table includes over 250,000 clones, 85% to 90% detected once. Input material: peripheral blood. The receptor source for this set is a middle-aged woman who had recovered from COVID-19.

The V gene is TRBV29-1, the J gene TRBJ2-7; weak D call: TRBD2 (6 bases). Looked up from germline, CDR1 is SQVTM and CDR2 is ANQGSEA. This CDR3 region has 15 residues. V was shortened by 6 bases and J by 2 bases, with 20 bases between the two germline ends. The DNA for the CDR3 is TGCAGCGTGGGGGTCTCCGGGAGCAGAACCTACGAGCAGTACGTC. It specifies CSVGVSGSRTYEQYV.

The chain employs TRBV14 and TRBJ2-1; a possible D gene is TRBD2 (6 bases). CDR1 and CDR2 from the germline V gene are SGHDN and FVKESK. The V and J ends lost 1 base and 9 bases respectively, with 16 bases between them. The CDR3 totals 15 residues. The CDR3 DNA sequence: TGTGCCAGCAGCCAAGCCCCCCGGGGGTTGGGTGAGCAGTTCTTC. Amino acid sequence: CASSQAPRGLGEQFF.

The CDR3 bases are TGTGCCAGCAGTTTAACCGGGACTAGCGGCACAGATACGCAGTATTTT. It is translated as CASSLTGTSGTDTQYF. The chain has TRBV27 and TRBJ2-3; 10 nucleotides line up with TRBD2. V shed 2 bases, J shed 1 base, and the junction held 3 bases outside the gene matches. The germline V gene has CDR1 MNHEY and CDR2 SMNVEV (reference sequence). This CDR3 is 16 amino acids long.

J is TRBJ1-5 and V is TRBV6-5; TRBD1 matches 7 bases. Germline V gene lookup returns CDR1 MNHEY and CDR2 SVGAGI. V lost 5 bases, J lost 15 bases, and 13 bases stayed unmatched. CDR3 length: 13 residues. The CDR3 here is CASSPARTGRRHF. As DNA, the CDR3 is TGTGCCAGCAGTCCAGCCCGGACAGGAAGGCGGCATTTT.

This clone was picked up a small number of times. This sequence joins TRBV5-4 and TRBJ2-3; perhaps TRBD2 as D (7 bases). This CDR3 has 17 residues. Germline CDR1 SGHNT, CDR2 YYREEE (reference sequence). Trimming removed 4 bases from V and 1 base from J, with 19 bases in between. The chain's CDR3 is CASSGGGRGSRTDTQYF. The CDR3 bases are TGTGCCAGCAGCGGGGGGGGGCGCGGGTCTCGCACAGATACGCAGTATTTT.

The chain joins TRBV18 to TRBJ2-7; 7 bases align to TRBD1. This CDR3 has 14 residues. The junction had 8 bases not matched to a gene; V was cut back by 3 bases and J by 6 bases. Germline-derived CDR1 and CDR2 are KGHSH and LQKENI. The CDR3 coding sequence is TGTGCCAGCTCACCCGGGCCCGACAGGGCCGAGCAGTACTTC. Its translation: CASSPGPDRAEQYF.

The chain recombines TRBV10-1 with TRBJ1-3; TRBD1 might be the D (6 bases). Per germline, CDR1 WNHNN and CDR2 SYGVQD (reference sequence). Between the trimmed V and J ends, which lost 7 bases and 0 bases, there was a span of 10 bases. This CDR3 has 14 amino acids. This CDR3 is CASTKGDSGNTIYF. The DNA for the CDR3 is TGCGCCAGCACGAAGGGGGACTCTGGAAACACCATATATTTT.

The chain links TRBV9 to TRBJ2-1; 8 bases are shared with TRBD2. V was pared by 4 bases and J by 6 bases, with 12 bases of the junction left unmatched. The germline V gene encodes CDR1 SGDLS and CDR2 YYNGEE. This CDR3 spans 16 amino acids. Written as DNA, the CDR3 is TGTGCCAGCAGCTCGTTGAGGAGCGGGAGTGGCAATGAGCAGTTCTTC. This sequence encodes CASSSLRSGSGNEQFF. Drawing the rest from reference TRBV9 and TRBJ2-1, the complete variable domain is DSGVTQTPKHLITATGQRVTLRCSPRSGDLSVYWYQQSLDQGLQFLIQYYNGEERAKGNILERFSAQQFPDLHSELNLSSLELGDSALYFCASSSLRSGSGNEQFFGPGTRLTVL.

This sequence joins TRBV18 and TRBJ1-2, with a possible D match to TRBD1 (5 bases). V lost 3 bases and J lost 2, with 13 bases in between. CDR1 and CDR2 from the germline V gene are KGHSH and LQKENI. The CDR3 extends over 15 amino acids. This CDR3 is CASSPAWGPNYGYTF. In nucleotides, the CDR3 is TGTGCCAGCTCACCCGCTTGGGGCCCAAACTATGGCTACACCTTC.

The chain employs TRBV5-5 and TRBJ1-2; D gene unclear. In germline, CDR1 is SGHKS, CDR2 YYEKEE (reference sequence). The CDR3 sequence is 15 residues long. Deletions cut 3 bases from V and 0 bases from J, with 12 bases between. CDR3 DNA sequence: TGTGCCAGCAGCTGGGAGAAACTATCTAACTATGGCTACACCTTC. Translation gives CASSWEKLSNYGYTF.

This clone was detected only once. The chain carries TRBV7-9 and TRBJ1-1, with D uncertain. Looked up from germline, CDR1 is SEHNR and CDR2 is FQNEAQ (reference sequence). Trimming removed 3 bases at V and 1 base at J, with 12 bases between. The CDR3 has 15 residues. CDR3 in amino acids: CASSFFQVGNTEAFF. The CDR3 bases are TGTGCCAGCAGCTTTTTCCAGGTTGGGAACACTGAAGCTTTCTTT.

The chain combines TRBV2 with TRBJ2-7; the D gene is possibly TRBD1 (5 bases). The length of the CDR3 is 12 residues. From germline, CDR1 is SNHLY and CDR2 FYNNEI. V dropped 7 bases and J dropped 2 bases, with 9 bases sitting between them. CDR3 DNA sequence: TGTGCCAGCAAGGGGTACCCCTACGAGCAGTACTTC. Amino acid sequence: CASKGYPYEQYF.

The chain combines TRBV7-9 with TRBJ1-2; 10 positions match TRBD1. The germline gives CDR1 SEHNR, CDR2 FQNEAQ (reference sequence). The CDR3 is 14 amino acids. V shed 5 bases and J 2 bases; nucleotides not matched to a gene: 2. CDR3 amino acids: CASSLGQGNYGYTF. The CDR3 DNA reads TGTGCCAGCAGCCTGGGACAGGGGAACTATGGCTACACCTTC.

CDR3 sequence (DNA): TGTGCCAGCAGCCAAGAGGCGGTACCCTACAATGAGCAGTTCTTC. Protein sequence: CASSQEAVPYNEQFF. The J gene is TRBJ2-1, the V gene TRBV4-2; no firm D call. This CDR3 region has 15 residues. The germline V gene has CDR1 LGHNA and CDR2 YNFKEQ. V dropped 0 bases and J dropped 2 bases, with 8 bases sitting between them.

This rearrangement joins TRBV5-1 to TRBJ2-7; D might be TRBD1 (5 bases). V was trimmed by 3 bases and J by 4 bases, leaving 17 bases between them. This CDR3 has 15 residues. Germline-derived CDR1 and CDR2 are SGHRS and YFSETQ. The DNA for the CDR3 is TGCGCCAGCAGCTCAAACCGCAGGGTGAGGTACGAGCAGTACTTC. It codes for CASSSNRRVRYEQYF.

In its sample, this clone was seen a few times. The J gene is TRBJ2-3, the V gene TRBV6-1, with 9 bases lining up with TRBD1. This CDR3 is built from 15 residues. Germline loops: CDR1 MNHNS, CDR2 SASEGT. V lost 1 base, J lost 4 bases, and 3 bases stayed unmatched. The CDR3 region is CASSEGGQGSDTQYF. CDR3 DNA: TGTGCCAGCAGTGAAGGGGGACAGGGATCAGATACGCAGTATTTT.

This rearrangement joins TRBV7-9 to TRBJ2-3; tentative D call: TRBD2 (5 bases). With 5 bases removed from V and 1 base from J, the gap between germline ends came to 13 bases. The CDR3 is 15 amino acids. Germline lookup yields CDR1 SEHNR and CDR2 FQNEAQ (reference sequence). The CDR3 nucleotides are TGTGCCAGCAGCCAGTGGGCGGGCCGCACAGATACGCAGTATTTT. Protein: CASSQWAGRTDTQYF.

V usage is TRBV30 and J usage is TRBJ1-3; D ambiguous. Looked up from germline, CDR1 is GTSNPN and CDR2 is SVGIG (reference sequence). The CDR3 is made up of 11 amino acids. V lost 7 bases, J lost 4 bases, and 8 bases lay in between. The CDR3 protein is CASPGGNTIYF. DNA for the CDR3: TGTGCCTCCCCGGGGGGAAACACCATATATTTT.

CDR3 DNA: TGTGCCAGTAATAGGGGGGGCGCTTATGGAAACACCATATATTTT. Residues: CASNRGGAYGNTIYF. V gene TRBV19 combines with J gene TRBJ1-3; tentatively, D is TRBD1 (6 bases). CDR3 length: 15 amino acids. Looked up from germline, CDR1 is LNHDA and CDR2 is SQIVND (reference sequence). V lost 7 bases to trimming and J lost 3 bases, with 16 bases between them. Supplemented by reference TRBV19 and TRBJ1-3, the full variable domain reads DGGITQSPKYLFRKEGQNVTLSCEQNLNHDAMYWYRQDPGQGLRLIYYSQIVNDFQKGDIAEGYSVSREKKESFPLTVTSAQKNPTAFYLCASNRGGAYGNTIYFGEGSWLTVV.

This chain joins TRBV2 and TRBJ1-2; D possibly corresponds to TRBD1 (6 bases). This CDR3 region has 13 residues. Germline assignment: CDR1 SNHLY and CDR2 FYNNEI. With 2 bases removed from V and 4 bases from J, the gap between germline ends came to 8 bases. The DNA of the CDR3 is TGTGCCAGCAGTGAACAGGGGCTCTATGGCTACACCTTC. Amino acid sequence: CASSEQGLYGYTF.